This T cell receptor (beta chain) was captured by sequencing in a study of Ad26.COV2.S vaccination and SARS-CoV-2 variants. As for treatment: 15 to 20 received Ad26.COV2.S at low or high dose, single or two shots; 5 received placebo; per-sample allocation not given. Sampling occurred on day 63 after the first vaccine or placebo injection. The assay was immunoSEQ multiplex PCR, and TCRdb's table has in-frame clones only and misses some. Of roughly 410,000 clones in the sample, about four fifths were seen once. The sequence derives from a person aged 18 to 59 who received the Ad26.COV2.S COVID-19 vaccine or a placebo. The sample here was peripheral blood, taken in a trial of Ad26.COV2.S vaccine versus placebo.

CDR3 protein: CASSLAGAGYEQYF. The CDR3 coding sequence is TGTGCCAGCAGTTTGGCGGGGGCCGGGTACGAGCAGTACTTC. V is TRBV27 and J is TRBJ2-7; D perhaps matches TRBD2 (7 bases). CDR3 length: 14 amino acids. V was trimmed by 3 bases and J by 4 bases, leaving 13 bases between them. Germline CDR1 is MNHEY and CDR2 is SMNVEV (reference sequence).